The present TCR beta chain was sequenced within a study of T cells in Graves' hyperthyroidism and ophthalmopathy. This clonotype was counted many times. Germline CDR1 is MDHEN and CDR2 is SYDVKM. Trimming pared 8 bases from V and 4 bases from J, leaving 14 bases between. The CDR3 is made up of 13 amino acids. There were TCR beta CDR3 regions amplified from RNA transcripts. HTBI primers drove first-round RT-PCR of the TCR CDR3. TCRdb passed the multiplex PCR reads through MiXCR, listing each CDR3 protein once. The sample lists about 710,000 distinct CDR3 sequences, 16% occurring once. The sequencing sample was made of blood. The V and J genes are TRBV28 and TRBJ1-1, with D possibly TRBD1 on 5 matching bases. This receptor was obtained from a man younger than 35 with Graves' hyperthyroidism. DNA of the CDR3: TGTGCCAGCGGGGGAGGTGACCGCACTGAAGCTTTCTTT. This gives the protein CASGGGDRTEAFF. The full variable domain, rest sourced from reference TRBV28 and TRBJ1-1, is DVKVTQSSRYLVKRTGEKVFLECVQDMDHENMFWYRQDPGLGLRLIYFSYDVKMKEKGDIPEGYSVSREKKERFSLILESASTNQTSMYLCASGGGDRTEAFFGQGTRLTVV.